This entry lists 16 T cell receptor beta chains sequenced from one sample in a study of shared clonotypes between healthy human individuals (dated by TCRdb to about 2020). The library was built by means of the immunoSEQ multiplex PCR assay. Here the immuneACCESS table is served through TCRdb, limited to in-frame sequences with V and J called. Missing clones are a known gap in these copies; in checked studies unresolved V genes cover under half, and the rest lacks a known reason. This sample gives about 490,000 clones in total; more than 75% of them show up just once. The ten most abundant clones make up 9.5% to 15% of the sample. The sample consisted of PBMCs. The receptors were sampled from a woman in her 40s in good health. Some clones in this sample may be carry-over from other donors' samples.

The chain employs TRBV10-3 and TRBJ1-2, with 8 positions matching TRBD1. The V gene end was trimmed by 5 bases and the J gene end by 6 bases; junction bases not matched to a gene: 8. This CDR3 comprises 14 residues. CDR1 is ENHRY, CDR2 SYGVKD, per germline. CDR3 sequence: CAISLDRAWDGYTF. CDR3 DNA: TGTGCCATCAGTTTGGACAGGGCCTGGGATGGCTACACCTTC.

The chain recombines TRBV7-9 with TRBJ2-5; D not resolved. Germline V gives CDR1 SEHNR, CDR2 FQNEAQ (reference sequence). This CDR3 has 11 residues. The germline V and J ends were trimmed by 5 bases and 9 bases, with 10 bases remaining between them. The CDR3 spells CASSLSGPQYF. Here the CDR3 DNA reads TGTGCCAGCAGCCTCTCTGGGCCCCAGTACTTC.

J is TRBJ2-3 and V is TRBV11-2, with 12 bases identical to TRBD2. The CDR3 sequence is 15 residues long. Losses at the gene ends were 4 bases for V and 5 bases for J; bases not matched to a gene: 4. Germline V lookup: CDR1 SGHAT, CDR2 FQNNGV. The CDR3 is CASSSLAGGIDTQYF. In DNA, the CDR3 is TGTGCCAGCAGCTCCCTAGCGGGAGGGATAGATACGCAGTATTTT.

The chain employs TRBV30 and TRBJ1-2; TRBD1 is a possible D gene (5 bases). The germline gives CDR1 GTSNPN, CDR2 SVGIG (reference sequence). The CDR3 runs to 13 residues. Trimming removed 2 bases from V and 8 bases from J, with 15 bases in between. The CDR3 bases are TGTGCCTGGAGTATGGGGGGGACCGTCGGCTACACCTTC. It specifies CAWSMGGTVGYTF.

The gene calls are TRBV4-1 and TRBJ1-1; D is uncertain. Trimming took off 0 bases at V and 1 base at J, with 12 bases between the two ends. The germline gives CDR1 MGHRA, CDR2 YSYEKL. The CDR3 sequence is 16 residues long. DNA for the CDR3: TGCGCCAGCAGCCAAGACTATATGGCAGGGAACACTGAAGCTTTCTTT. Translated, it gives CASSQDYMAGNTEAFF.

The chain joins TRBV9 to TRBJ2-7, with 8 nucleotides matching TRBD2. The CDR3 spans 16 residues. Germline CDR1 reads SGDLS; CDR2 reads YYNGEE. Trimming took 3 bases from V and 3 from J; bases not matched to a gene: 11. The CDR3 loop is CASSAGVGTSIYEQYF. The CDR3 bases are TGTGCCAGCAGCGCAGGGGTAGGGACTAGTATCTACGAGCAGTACTTC. The full variable domain, with the rest looked up from reference TRBV9 and TRBJ2-7, is DSGVTQTPKHLITATGQRVTLRCSPRSGDLSVYWYQQSLDQGLQFLIQYYNGEERAKGNILERFSAQQFPDLHSELNLSSLELGDSALYFCASSAGVGTSIYEQYFGPGTRLTVT.

The genes are TRBV6-1 and TRBJ2-1; TRBD1 matches at 7 bases. The CDR3 has 14 amino acids. Germline V lookup: CDR1 MNHNS, CDR2 SASEGT. J gave up 6 bases and V 8 bases, and 10 bases lay outside the gene matches. The CDR3 sequence is CASGWGTDFNEQFF. CDR3 DNA sequence: TGTGCCAGCGGTTGGGGGACAGACTTCAATGAGCAGTTCTTC.

J is TRBJ1-2 and V is TRBV30; tentative D call: TRBD1 (6 bases). The CDR3 covers 12 residues. Trimming shortened V by 4 bases and J by 7 bases, and 13 bases separated the two germline ends. CDR1 is GTSNPN and CDR2 is SVGIG in the germline V gene (reference sequence). The CDR3 here is CAWNQGHRGYTF. The CDR3 region has the DNA TGTGCCTGGAATCAGGGGCACCGTGGCTACACCTTC. The full variable domain, in which reference TRBV30 and TRBJ1-2 provide the parts outside the CDR3, is SQTIHQWPATLVQPVGSPLSLECTVEGTSNPNLYWYRQAAGRGLQLLFYSVGIGQISSEVPQNLSASRPQDRQFILSSKKLLLSDSGFYLCAWNQGHRGYTFGSGTRLTVV.

This clone was seen only once. The chain joins TRBV7-8 to TRBJ1-1; 10 bases line up with TRBD1. This CDR3 has 16 residues. Germline CDR1 SGHVS, CDR2 FQNEAQ. V lost 4 bases to trimming and J lost 0 bases; unmatched junction nucleotides: 5. The CDR3 loop is CASSYRDRGLNTEAFF. CDR3 in DNA: TGTGCCAGCAGCTACCGGGACAGGGGACTGAACACTGAAGCTTTCTTT.

In regard to this clone: The same CDR3 is also encoded by other DNA sequences in this sample. The chain employs TRBV5-1 and TRBJ2-5, with 8 bases lining up with TRBD1. This CDR3 has 14 residues. The V segment lost 4 bases and the J segment 1 base; nucleotides outside the gene matches: 3. Germline CDR1 reads SGHRS; CDR2 reads YFSETQ. CDR3 nucleotide sequence: TGCGCCAGCAGCCTTCAGGGGGCCCAAGAGACCCAGTACTTC. Amino acid sequence: CASSLQGAQETQYF.

This clone showed up just a few times. Other nucleotide sequences from this sample produce the same CDR3. The chain is built from TRBV7-6 and TRBJ2-1; D may be TRBD1 (6 bases). The CDR3 length is 15 residues. The germline V and J ends were trimmed by 0 bases and 0 bases, with 6 bases remaining between them. The germline CDR1 and CDR2 sequences are SGHVS and FNYEAQ. CDR3 bases: TGTGCCAGCAGCTTAGCGGGGGCCTCCTACAATGAGCAGTTCTTC. Protein product: CASSLAGASYNEQFF.

The rearrangement joins TRBV28 to TRBJ2-1, with a weak D call TRBD2 (6 bases). The V end was cut by 5 bases, the J end by 1 base, with 24 bases between. There are 19 residues in the CDR3. Germline V CDR1 and CDR2: MDHEN, SYDVKM. The DNA for the CDR3 is TGTGCCAGCAGTACTCCGGGACTGCAAAAGCGGGTGTCCTACAATGAGCAGTTCTTC. Translating it yields CASSTPGLQKRVSYNEQFF.

A word on this clone: Other nucleotide sequences from this sample produce the same CDR3. The chain uses TRBV18 and TRBJ2-3, with 11 positions matching TRBD1. The junction had 0 bases not matched to a gene; V was cut back by 2 bases and J by 5 bases. Per germline, CDR1 KGHSH and CDR2 LQKENI. The CDR3 loop spans 14 amino acids. The CDR3 sequence: CASSPGTGGDTQYF. CDR3 in DNA: TGTGCCAGCTCACCAGGGACAGGGGGAGATACGCAGTATTTT.

The chain carries TRBV7-6 and TRBJ2-5; weak D call: TRBD2 (6 bases). Trimming removed 5 bases from V and 1 base from J, with 20 bases in between. Germline lookup yields CDR1 SGHVS and CDR2 FNYEAQ. The CDR3 spans 17 residues. CDR3 sequence reads: CASSLGRLKGLQETQYF. The DNA for the CDR3 is TGTGCCAGCAGCCTTGGCCGTTTAAAGGGACTCCAAGAGACCCAGTACTTC. Combining the CDR3 with reference TRBV7-6 and TRBJ2-5 gives the whole variable domain GAGVSQSPRYKVTKRGQDVALRCDPISGHVSLYWYRQALGQGPEFLTYFNYEAQQDKSGLPNDRFSAERPEGSISTLTIQRTEQRDSAMYRCASSLGRLKGLQETQYFGPGTRLLVL.

V and J are TRBV25-1 and TRBJ2-1, with D tentatively TRBD2 (5 bases). Trimming removed 2 bases from V and 7 bases from J, with 15 bases in between. This CDR3 spans 15 amino acids. The germline CDR1 and CDR2 sequences are MGHDK and SYGVNS. In nucleotides, the CDR3 is TGTGCCAGCAGTGAAGCGGGTAGCGTAGTAAATGAGCAGTTCTTC. Translated, it gives CASSEAGSVVNEQFF.

The chain joins TRBV6-1 to TRBJ1-2, with D hard to call. Trimming took off 0 bases at V and 7 bases at J, with 9 bases between the two ends. This CDR3 spans 13 amino acids. Germline V gene sequence: CDR1 MNHNS, CDR2 SASEGT. CDR3 in amino acids: CASSEAVGGGYTF. In DNA, the CDR3 is TGTGCCAGCAGTGAAGCGGTAGGAGGTGGCTACACCTTC.